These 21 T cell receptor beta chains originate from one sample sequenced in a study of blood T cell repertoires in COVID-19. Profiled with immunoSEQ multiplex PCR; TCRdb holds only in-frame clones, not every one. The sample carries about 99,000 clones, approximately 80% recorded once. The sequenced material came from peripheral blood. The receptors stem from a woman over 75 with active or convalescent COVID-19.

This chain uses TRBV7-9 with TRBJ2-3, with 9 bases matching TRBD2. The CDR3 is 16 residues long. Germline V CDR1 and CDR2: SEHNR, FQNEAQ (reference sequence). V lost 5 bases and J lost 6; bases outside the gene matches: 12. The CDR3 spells CASSRSAGGVVDTQYF. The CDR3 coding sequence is TGTGCCAGCAGCCGATCCGCGGGGGGGGTCGTGGATACGCAGTATTTT.

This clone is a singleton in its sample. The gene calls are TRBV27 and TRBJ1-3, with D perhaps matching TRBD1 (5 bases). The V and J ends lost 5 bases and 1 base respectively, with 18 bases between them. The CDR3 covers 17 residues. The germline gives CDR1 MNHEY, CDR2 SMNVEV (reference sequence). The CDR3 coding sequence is TGTGCCAGCAGTCCCCGGGGGGGGTTCACTTCTGGAAACACCATATATTTT. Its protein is CASSPRGGFTSGNTIYF.

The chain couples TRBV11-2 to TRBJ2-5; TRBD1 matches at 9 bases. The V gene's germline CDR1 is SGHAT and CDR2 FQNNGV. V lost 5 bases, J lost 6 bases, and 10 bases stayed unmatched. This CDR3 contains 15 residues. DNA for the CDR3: TGTGCCAGCAGCCATCCGGGACAGGGTACGAAGACCCAGTACTTC. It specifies CASSHPGQGTKTQYF.

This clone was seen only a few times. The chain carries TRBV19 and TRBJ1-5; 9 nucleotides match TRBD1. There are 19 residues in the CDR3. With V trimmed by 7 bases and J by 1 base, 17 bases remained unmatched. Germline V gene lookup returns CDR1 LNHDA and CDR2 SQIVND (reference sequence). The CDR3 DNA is TGTGCCAGTATGACAACTCGTACAGGGGGCGACGGGAGCAATCAGCCCCAGCATTTT. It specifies CASMTTRTGGDGSNQPQHF. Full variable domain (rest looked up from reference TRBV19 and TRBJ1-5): DGGITQSPKYLFRKEGQNVTLSCEQNLNHDAMYWYRQDPGQGLRLIYYSQIVNDFQKGDIAEGYSVSREKKESFPLTVTSAQKNPTAFYLCASMTTRTGGDGSNQPQHFGDGTRLSIL.

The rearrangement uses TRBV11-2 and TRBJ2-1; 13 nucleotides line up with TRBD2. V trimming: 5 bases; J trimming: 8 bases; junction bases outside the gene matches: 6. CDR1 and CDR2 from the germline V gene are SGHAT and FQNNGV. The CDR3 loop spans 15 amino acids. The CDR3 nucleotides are TGTGCCAGCAGCCCAGGGACTAGCGGGAATTATGAGCAGTTCTTC. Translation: CASSPGTSGNYEQFF.

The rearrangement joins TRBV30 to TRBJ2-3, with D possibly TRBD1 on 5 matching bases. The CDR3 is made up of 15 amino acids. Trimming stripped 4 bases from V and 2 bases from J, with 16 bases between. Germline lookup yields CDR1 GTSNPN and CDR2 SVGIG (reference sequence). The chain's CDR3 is CAWTRAFGATDTQYF. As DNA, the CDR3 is TGTGCCTGGACCCGAGCGTTTGGGGCCACAGATACGCAGTATTTT.

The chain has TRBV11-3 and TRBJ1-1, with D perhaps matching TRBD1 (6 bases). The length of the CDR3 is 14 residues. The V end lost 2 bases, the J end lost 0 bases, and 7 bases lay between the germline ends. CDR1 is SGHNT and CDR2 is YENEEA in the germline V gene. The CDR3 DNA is TGTGCCAGCAGCTTAACAGGGATGAACACTGAAGCTTTCTTT. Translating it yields CASSLTGMNTEAFF.

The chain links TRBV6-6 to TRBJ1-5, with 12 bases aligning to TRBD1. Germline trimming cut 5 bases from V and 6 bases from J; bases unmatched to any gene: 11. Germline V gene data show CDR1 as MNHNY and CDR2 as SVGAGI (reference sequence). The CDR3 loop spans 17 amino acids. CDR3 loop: CASSPAGTGGVGQPQHF. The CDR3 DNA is TGTGCCAGCAGTCCCGCGGGGACAGGGGGCGTAGGTCAGCCCCAGCATTTT.

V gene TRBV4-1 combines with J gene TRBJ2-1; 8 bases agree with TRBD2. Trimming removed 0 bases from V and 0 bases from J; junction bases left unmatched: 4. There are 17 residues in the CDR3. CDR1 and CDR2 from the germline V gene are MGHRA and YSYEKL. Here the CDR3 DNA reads TGCGCCAGCAGCCAAGATCGCGGGGGGTTCTCCTACAATGAGCAGTTCTTC. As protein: CASSQDRGGFSYNEQFF.

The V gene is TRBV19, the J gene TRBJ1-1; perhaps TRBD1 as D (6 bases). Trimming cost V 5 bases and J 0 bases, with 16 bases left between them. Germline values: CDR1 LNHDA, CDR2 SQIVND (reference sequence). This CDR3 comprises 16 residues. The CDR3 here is CASSVQGTLLNTEAFF. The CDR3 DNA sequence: TGTGCCAGTAGTGTACAAGGGACACTCCTGAACACTGAAGCTTTCTTT.

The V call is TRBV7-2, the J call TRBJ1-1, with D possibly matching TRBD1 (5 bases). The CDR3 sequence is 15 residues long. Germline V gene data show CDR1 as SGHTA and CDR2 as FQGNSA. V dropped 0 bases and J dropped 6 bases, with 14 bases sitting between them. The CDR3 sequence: CASSLAPGEIAEAFF. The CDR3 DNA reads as TGTGCCAGCAGCTTAGCTCCGGGGGAAATTGCTGAAGCTTTCTTT.

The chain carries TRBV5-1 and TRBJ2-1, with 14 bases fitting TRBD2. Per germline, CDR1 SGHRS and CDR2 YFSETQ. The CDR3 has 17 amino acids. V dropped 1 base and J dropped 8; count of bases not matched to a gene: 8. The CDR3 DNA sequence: TGCGCCAGCAGCTTGAAGACTAGCGGGGGGGCCGGAGATGAGCAGTTCTTC. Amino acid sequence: CASSLKTSGGAGDEQFF.

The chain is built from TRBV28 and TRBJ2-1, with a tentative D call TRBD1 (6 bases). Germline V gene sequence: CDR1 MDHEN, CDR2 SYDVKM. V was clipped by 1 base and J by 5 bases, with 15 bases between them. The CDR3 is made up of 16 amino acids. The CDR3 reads CASSLSPGTWNNEQFF. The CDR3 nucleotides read TGTGCCAGCAGTTTATCGCCCGGGACATGGAACAATGAGCAGTTCTTC.

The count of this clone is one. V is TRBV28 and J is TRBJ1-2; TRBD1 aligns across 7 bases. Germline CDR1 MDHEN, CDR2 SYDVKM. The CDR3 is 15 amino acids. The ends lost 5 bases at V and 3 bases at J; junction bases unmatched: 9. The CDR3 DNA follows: TGTGCCAGCAGTCTCCCTGGACAGGAGTACTATGGCTACACCTTC. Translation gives CASSLPGQEYYGYTF.

DNA for the CDR3: TGTGCCAGCAGCTTCCATCGGCAGGGTAACACCGGGGAGCTGTTTTTT. It is translated as CASSFHRQGNTGELFF. The V call is TRBV5-4, the J call TRBJ2-2; a weak D match, TRBD1 (5 bases). Germline V CDR1 and CDR2: SGHNT, YYREEE (reference sequence). The CDR3 sequence is 16 residues long. With 2 bases removed from V and 2 bases from J, the gap between germline ends came to 13 bases.

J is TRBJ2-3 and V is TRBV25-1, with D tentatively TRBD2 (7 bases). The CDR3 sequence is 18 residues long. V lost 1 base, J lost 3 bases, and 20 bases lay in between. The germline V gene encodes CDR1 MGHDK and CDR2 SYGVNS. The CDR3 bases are TGTGCCAGCAGTGAATCTACCCCGGGGGGCGCAGGAACAGATACGCAGTATTTT. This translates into CASSESTPGGAGTDTQYF.

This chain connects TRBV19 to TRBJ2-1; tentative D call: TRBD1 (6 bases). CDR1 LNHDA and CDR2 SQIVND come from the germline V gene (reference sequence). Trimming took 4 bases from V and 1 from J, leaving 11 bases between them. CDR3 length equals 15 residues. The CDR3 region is CASSRLQGSYNEQFF. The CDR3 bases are TGTGCCAGTAGTAGGTTACAGGGTTCCTACAATGAGCAGTTCTTC.

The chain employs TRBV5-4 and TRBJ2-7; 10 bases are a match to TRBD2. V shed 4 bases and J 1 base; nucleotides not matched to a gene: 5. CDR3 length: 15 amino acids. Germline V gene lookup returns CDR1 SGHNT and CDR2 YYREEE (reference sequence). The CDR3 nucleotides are TGTGCCAGCAGCGCGAAGACTAGCGGGTCCTACGAGCAGTACTTC. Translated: CASSAKTSGSYEQYF.

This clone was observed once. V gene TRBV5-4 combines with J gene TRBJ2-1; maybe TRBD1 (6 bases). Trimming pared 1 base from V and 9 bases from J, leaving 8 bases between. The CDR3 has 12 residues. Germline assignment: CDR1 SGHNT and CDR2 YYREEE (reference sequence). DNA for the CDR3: TGTGCCAGCAGCTTGTCAGGGGTTGAGCAGTTCTTC. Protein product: CASSLSGVEQFF.

The CDR3, as DNA: TGTGCCAGCAGCCAGCTAAACCGGGACAGGGGGTCCCAAGAGACCCAGTACTTC. This translates into CASSQLNRDRGSQETQYF. V usage is TRBV14 and J usage is TRBJ2-5, with TRBD1 matching over 11 bases. The CDR3 contains 18 residues. The germline V gene encodes CDR1 SGHDN and CDR2 FVKESK. Germline trimming cut 3 bases from V and 1 base from J; bases unmatched to any gene: 10.

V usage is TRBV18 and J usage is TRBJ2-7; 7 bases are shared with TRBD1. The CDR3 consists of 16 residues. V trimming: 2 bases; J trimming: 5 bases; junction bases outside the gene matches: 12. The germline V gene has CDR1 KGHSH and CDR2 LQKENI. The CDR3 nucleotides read TGTGCCAGCTCACCAGCGTACAGGGGATTCGTGAACGAGCAGTACTTC. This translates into CASSPAYRGFVNEQYF.